Sequencing of this T cell receptor beta chain was carried out in a study of shared clonotypes between healthy human individuals. Using immunoSEQ multiplex PCR, the repertoire was profiled, and TCRdb retains in-frame clones only, with some absent. The sample comprises about 730,000 clones, roughly 72% of which are singletons, and about 1.7% rests with the top ten. The V gene's germline CDR1 is SGDLS and CDR2 YYNGEE. The V gene end was trimmed by 2 bases and the J gene end by 1 base; junction bases not matched to a gene: 8. The CDR3 extends over 18 amino acids. This receptor was taken from a woman aged 25 to 45 in good health. This chain joins TRBV9 and TRBJ2-1, with 11 bases matching TRBD2. The sequencing sample was made of memory CD4+ T cells sorted from blood. Subset described: CD45RA-negative fraction. CDR3 loop: CASSVRLAGWGSYNEQFF. CDR3 bases: TGTGCCAGCAGCGTTAGACTAGCGGGATGGGGATCCTACAATGAGCAGTTCTTC.